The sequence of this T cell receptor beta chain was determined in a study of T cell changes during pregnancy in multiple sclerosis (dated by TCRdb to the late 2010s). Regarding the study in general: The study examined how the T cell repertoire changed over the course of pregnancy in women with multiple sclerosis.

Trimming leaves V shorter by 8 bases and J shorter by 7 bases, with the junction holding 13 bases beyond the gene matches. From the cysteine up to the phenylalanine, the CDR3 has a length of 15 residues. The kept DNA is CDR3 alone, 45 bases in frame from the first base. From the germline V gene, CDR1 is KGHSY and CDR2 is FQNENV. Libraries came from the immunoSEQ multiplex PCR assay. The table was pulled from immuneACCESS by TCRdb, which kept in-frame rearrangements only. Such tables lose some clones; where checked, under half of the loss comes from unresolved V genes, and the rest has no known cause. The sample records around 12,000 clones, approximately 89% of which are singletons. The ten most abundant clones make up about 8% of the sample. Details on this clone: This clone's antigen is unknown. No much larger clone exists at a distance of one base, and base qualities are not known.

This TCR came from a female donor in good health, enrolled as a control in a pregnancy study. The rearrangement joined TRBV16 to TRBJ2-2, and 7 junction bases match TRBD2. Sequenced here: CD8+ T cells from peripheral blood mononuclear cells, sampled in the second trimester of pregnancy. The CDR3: CASATLAGEIGELFF. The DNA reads TGTGCCAGCGCGACTCTGGCGGGAGAAATCGGGGAGCTGTTTTTT.